Shown below are 8 T cell receptor beta chains from a single sample sequenced in a study of blood T cell repertoires in COVID-19. Clones were read by immunoSEQ multiplex PCR, and TCRdb kept only the in-frame ones, dropping some. In the table there are 150,000 or so clones, around 79% of which are singletons. Sequences were obtained from peripheral blood. The origin of the receptors is a man at least 80 years old with acute or convalescent COVID-19.

The rearrangement uses TRBV28 and TRBJ2-7, with D unresolved. Germline V gene lookup returns CDR1 MDHEN and CDR2 SYDVKM. The CDR3 is 12 residues long. V lost 4 bases, J lost 2 bases, and 6 bases lay in between. The CDR3 bases are TGTGCCAGCAGTTCATCCCCCTACGAGCAGTACGTC. Translation gives CASSSSPYEQYV.

The chain couples TRBV6-5 to TRBJ1-2; 9 bases line up with TRBD1. CDR1 MNHEY and CDR2 SVGAGI come from the germline V gene. The CDR3 spans 12 residues. Germline trimming cut 7 bases from V and 8 bases from J; bases unmatched to any gene: 5. The CDR3 here is CASTGQGTGYTF. The CDR3, as DNA: TGTGCCAGCACCGGACAGGGGACGGGCTACACCTTC.

The chain joins TRBV6-5 to TRBJ1-2, with 8 bases aligning to TRBD1. V shed 10 bases and J 7 bases; nucleotides not matched to a gene: 11. This CDR3 spans 13 amino acids. Germline V lookup: CDR1 MNHEY, CDR2 SVGAGI. The CDR3 region is CATRRTGYFGYTF. Here the CDR3 DNA reads TGTGCCACCAGACGGACAGGGTATTTTGGCTACACCTTC.

The table lists this clone with a few counts. The chain couples TRBV5-1 to TRBJ2-4, with 8 bases aligning to TRBD1. The germline V gene has CDR1 SGHRS and CDR2 YFSETQ. The CDR3 loop spans 14 amino acids. V gave up 0 bases and J gave up 8 bases; unmatched junction bases: 4. The CDR3 protein is CASSLAGQGDIQYF. Written as DNA, the CDR3 is TGCGCCAGCAGCTTGGCAGGACAGGGTGACATTCAGTACTTC.

V is TRBV30 and J is TRBJ1-2, with D unclear. This CDR3 has 11 amino acids. Trimming shortened V by 3 bases and J by 8 bases, and 10 bases separated the two germline ends. Germline values: CDR1 GTSNPN, CDR2 SVGIG (reference sequence). The CDR3 DNA is TGTGCCTGGAGCCAGGAGGTGGGCTACACCTTC. Translation gives CAWSQEVGYTF.

This chain joins TRBV30 and TRBJ2-3, with D maybe TRBD2 (5 bases). The germline V and J ends were trimmed by 4 bases and 4 bases, with 18 bases remaining between them. This CDR3 has 15 amino acids. Germline loops: CDR1 GTSNPN, CDR2 SVGIG (reference sequence). CDR3 protein: CAWTRRSVGADTQYF. In DNA, the CDR3 is TGTGCCTGGACCCGTCGGTCGGTCGGGGCAGATACGCAGTATTTT.

This clone was observed once. The gene calls are TRBV5-6 and TRBJ2-3; no definite D call. The CDR3 length is 14 residues. The germline gives CDR1 SGHDT, CDR2 YYEEEE. V was pared by 2 bases and J by 1 base, with 8 bases between. In nucleotides, the CDR3 is TGTGCCAGCAGCTTCCAGGATGGCACAGATACGCAGTATTTT. Translating gives CASSFQDGTDTQYF.

The chain employs TRBV6-5 and TRBJ2-7, with D possibly TRBD1 on 6 matching bases. The germline gives CDR1 MNHEY, CDR2 SVGAGI. Trimming shortened V by 5 bases and J by 13 bases, and 15 bases separated the two germline ends. CDR3 length: 11 amino acids. CDR3 amino acids: CASSTGSRGYF. In DNA form, the CDR3 reads TGTGCCAGCAGTACAGGGTCCAGGGGTTACTTC.